The clone carrying this T cell receptor beta chain was seen a handful of times. The sample comes from a study of identical twins. This CDR3 is 13 amino acids long. The germline CDR1 and CDR2 sequences are SQVTM and ANQGSEA. V was trimmed by 0 bases and J by 12 bases, leaving 14 bases between them. One entry per CDR3 protein results from TCRdb running MiXCR on the 5' RACE reads. The data hold roughly 1.6 million distinct CDR3 sequences, with more than 30% observed a single time. Sequencing used cord blood. The chain has TRBV29-1 and TRBJ1-4; no reliable D call. This receptor was identified in a newborn girl in good health. The CDR3, as DNA: TGCAGCGTTGAAGATCGACTCGGAGACCAACTGTTTTTT. This translates into CSVEDRLGDQLFF.